These 28 T cell receptor beta chains share one sample of origin, sequenced in a study of blood T cells in healthy people across ages. For the second PCR, which ran for about 6 to 11 cycles, a sample-barcoded 5' primer and a J-beta primer mix were used. TCRdb reprocessed the 5' RACE reads with MiXCR, giving one entry per CDR3 protein. The sample contains over a million distinct CDR3 sequences, 59% of which appear only once. The specimen sequenced was blood. These receptors originate from a man between 18 and 29 years old in good health.

The J gene is TRBJ2-1, the V gene TRBV7-8; 8 positions agree with TRBD2. Germline V gene lookup returns CDR1 SGHVS and CDR2 FQNEAQ. This CDR3 region has 15 residues. V was pared by 7 bases and J by 7 bases, with 12 bases of the junction left unmatched. The CDR3 DNA is TGTGCCAGCACGATAACCGGGACTAGTACTAATGAGCAGTTCTTC. It translates to CASTITGTSTNEQFF.

The gene calls are TRBV4-2 and TRBJ2-7, with 8 positions matching TRBD2. Germline V gene data show CDR1 as LGHNA and CDR2 as YNFKEQ. The CDR3 is 18 amino acids. The V segment lost 0 bases and the J segment 2 bases; nucleotides outside the gene matches: 12. This chain's CDR3 is CASSQDWTSIGDTYEQYF. CDR3 sequence (DNA): TGTGCCAGCAGCCAAGATTGGACTAGCATCGGAGACACCTACGAGCAGTACTTC.

This sequence joins TRBV4-1 and TRBJ2-5; D remains ambiguous. The closer fit of TRBJ2-7 to the DNA end suggests the J call may be wrong. CDR1 is MGHRA, CDR2 YSYEKL, per germline. The CDR3 has 15 residues. This CDR3 reads CASSQAAAGAYEQYF. The CDR3 DNA follows: TGCGCCAGCAGCCAAGCGGCAGCTGGGGCCTACGAGCAGTACTTC.

This sequence joins TRBV7-8 and TRBJ2-4; TRBD1 matches at 10 bases. The germline CDR1 and CDR2 sequences are SGHVS and FQNEAQ. The ends lost 10 bases at V and 0 bases at J; junction bases unmatched: 18. The CDR3 has 19 residues. The CDR3 DNA is TGTGCCACCACATGGGGACAGGGGAAATTAAGGGCAGCCAAAAACATTCAGTACTTC. Translation: CATTWGQGKLRAAKNIQYF.

The rearrangement uses TRBV12-3 or TRBV12-4 and TRBJ2-3, with D possibly being TRBD1 or TRBD2 (5 bases each). V was shortened by 0 bases and J by 5 bases, with 15 bases between the two germline ends. The CDR3 totals 16 residues. The CDR3 DNA sequence: TGTGCCAGCAGTTTAGCATTGGGGGTTTTAAAAGATACGCAGTATTTT. Its protein is CASSLALGVLKDTQYF.

The chain has TRBV7-2 and TRBJ2-5; the D is unclear. CDR3 size: 14 residues. V was trimmed by 4 bases and J by 1 base, leaving 10 bases between them. The germline V gene encodes CDR1 SGHTA and CDR2 FQGNSA. The DNA for the CDR3 is TGTGCCAGCAGCTCTGGGCCGATCCAAGAGACCCAGTACTTC. Protein product: CASSSGPIQETQYF. The full variable domain, completed using reference TRBV7-2 and TRBJ2-5, is GAGVSQSPSNKVTEKGKDVELRCDPISGHTALYWYRQSLGQGLEFLIYFQGNSAPDKSGLPSDRFSAERTGGSVSTLTIQRTQQEDSAVYLCASSSGPIQETQYFGPGTRLLVL.

The chain employs TRBV7-9 and TRBJ1-1, with D unresolved. Germline values: CDR1 SEHNR, CDR2 FQNEAQ (reference sequence). V lost 1 base, J lost 3 bases, and 12 bases lay in between. The CDR3 is 15 residues long. CDR3 loop: CASSLGANPYTEAFF. CDR3 sequence (DNA): TGTGCCAGCAGCTTAGGGGCAAATCCATACACTGAAGCTTTCTTT. Based on the CDR3 plus reference TRBV7-9 and TRBJ1-1, the full variable domain is DTGVSQNPRHKITKRGQNVTFRCDPISEHNRLYWYRQTLGQGPEFLTYFQNEAQLEKSRLLSDRFSAERPKGSFSTLEIQRTEQGDSAMYLCASSLGANPYTEAFFGQGTRLTVV.

The J gene is TRBJ2-7, the V gene TRBV20-1; 9 bases match TRBD2. The CDR3 is 14 amino acids. The junction had 6 bases not matched to a gene; V was cut back by 3 bases and J by 3 bases. The V gene's germline CDR1 is DFQATT and CDR2 SNEGSKA (reference sequence). CDR3: CSARSNSGSYEQYF. For the CDR3, the DNA is TGCAGTGCTAGGAGCAATAGCGGGAGCTACGAGCAGTACTTC.

This clonotype has just a few counts. The chain has TRBV5-1 and TRBJ2-7, with D possibly TRBD2 on 5 matching bases. The V end lost 1 base, the J end lost 10 bases, and 12 bases lay between the germline ends. Germline V gives CDR1 SGHRS, CDR2 YFSETQ. This CDR3 has 12 residues. The DNA for the CDR3 is TGCGCCAGCAGCTTGACCACGGACTCCCAGTACTTC. Translation gives CASSLTTDSQYF.

The chain couples TRBV11-2 to TRBJ1-1, with D possibly TRBD1 on 5 matching bases. V lost 7 bases, J lost 1 base, and 13 bases lay in between. The CDR3 loop spans 14 amino acids. CDR1 SGHAT and CDR2 FQNNGV come from the germline V gene. The CDR3: CASIIIGGNTEAFF. CDR3 sequence (DNA): TGTGCCAGCATCATCATCGGGGGGAACACTGAAGCTTTCTTT.

In its sample, this clonotype was seen a few times. V is TRBV7-9 and J is TRBJ1-3; D is ambiguous. CDR1 and CDR2 from the germline V gene are SEHNR and FQNEAQ (reference sequence). The V and J ends lost 3 bases and 0 bases respectively, with 9 bases between them. The CDR3 is 15 residues long. The CDR3 is CASSLGQVSGNTIYF. In DNA, the CDR3 is TGTGCCAGCAGCTTGGGCCAGGTCTCTGGAAACACCATATATTTT.

This rearrangement joins TRBV18 to TRBJ2-2, with D possibly TRBD2 on 8 matching bases. Germline values: CDR1 KGHSH, CDR2 LQKENI. The CDR3 totals 16 residues. V lost 5 bases to trimming and J lost 2 bases, with 15 bases between them. CDR3 amino acids: CASSKRGTENTGELFF. Written as DNA, the CDR3 is TGTGCCAGCTCAAAGCGGGGGACAGAAAACACCGGGGAGCTGTTTTTT.

The chain carries TRBV15 and TRBJ2-7, with a possible D match to TRBD1 (6 bases). The end of the DNA aligns better with TRBJ2-5, so the J call may be wrong. Germline V gene lookup returns CDR1 LNHNV and CDR2 YYDKDF (reference sequence). The CDR3 totals 16 residues. CDR3 sequence: CATSRVPQGYLETQYF. The CDR3 coding sequence is TGTGCCACCAGCAGAGTGCCACAGGGCTATTTAGAGACCCAGTACTTC.

The rearrangement uses TRBV5-1 and TRBJ2-7, with D unclear. The CDR3 is made up of 14 amino acids. In germline, CDR1 is SGHRS, CDR2 YFSETQ. V shed 3 bases and J shed 3 bases, with 13 bases lying between them. The CDR3 region has the DNA TGCGCCAGCAGCTCCTTGACGGAAAGCTACGAGCAGTACTTC. Its translation: CASSSLTESYEQYF.

This chain uses TRBV7-9 with TRBJ1-4; a weak D match, TRBD1 (5 bases). V was shortened by 5 bases and J by 7 bases, with 17 bases between the two germline ends. Germline CDR1 SEHNR, CDR2 FQNEAQ (reference sequence). CDR3 length: 15 residues. In nucleotides, the CDR3 is TGTGCCAGCAGCGGTTCCGGGACTGCGATTGAAAAACTGTTTTTT. Protein product: CASSGSGTAIEKLFF. Supplemented by reference TRBV7-9 and TRBJ1-4, the full variable domain reads DTGVSQNPRHKITKRGQNVTFRCDPISEHNRLYWYRQTLGQGPEFLTYFQNEAQLEKSRLLSDRFSAERPKGSFSTLEIQRTEQGDSAMYLCASSGSGTAIEKLFFGSGTQLSVL.

In this sample, this clonotype turned up a few times. The chain links TRBV29-1 to TRBJ2-2; D might be TRBD2 (5 bases). This CDR3 has 13 residues. Germline V gene data show CDR1 as SQVTM and CDR2 as ANQGSEA. V lost 5 bases and J 3 bases, leaving 10 bases between the germline ends. The CDR3, as DNA: TGCAGCGTTCCACGAGCGGACACCGGGGAGCTGTTTTTT. Amino acid sequence: CSVPRADTGELFF.

This clonotype was seen once. The chain couples TRBV4-2 to TRBJ1-5; D might be TRBD1 (5 bases). V lost 0 bases to trimming and J lost 3 bases, with 9 bases between them. The CDR3 spans 15 residues. Germline lookup yields CDR1 LGHNA and CDR2 YNFKEQ. The CDR3 loop reads CASSQDRQPNQPQHF. CDR3 bases: TGTGCCAGCAGCCAAGATCGACAGCCCAATCAGCCCCAGCATTTT.

The chain is built from TRBV10-3 and TRBJ2-7; D is ambiguous. This CDR3 has 13 residues. The V gene's germline CDR1 is ENHRY and CDR2 SYGVKD. V lost 3 bases and J lost 3, with 9 bases in between. The CDR3 DNA follows: TGTGCCATCAGTGAACCCGTGAGCTACGAGCAGTACTTC. Its translation is CAISEPVSYEQYF.

The chain recombines TRBV20-1 with TRBJ1-1; 7 bases match TRBD1. The trim removed 3 bases at V and 6 bases at J, leaving 7 bases unmatched. This CDR3 is 13 amino acids long. Germline values: CDR1 DFQATT, CDR2 SNEGSKA (reference sequence). The CDR3 loop reads CSASRDSRAEAFF. CDR3 DNA sequence: TGCAGTGCTAGCCGGGACAGTAGGGCTGAAGCTTTCTTT.

A few counts support this clonotype. The CDR3 here is CATSRYYIRGKQFF. The CDR3 DNA reads as TGTGCCACCAGCAGATATTATATCAGGGGGAAGCAGTTCTTC. The chain carries TRBV15 and TRBJ2-1, with 7 nucleotides matching TRBD1. The CDR3 loop spans 14 amino acids. V dropped 2 bases and J dropped 11; count of bases not matched to a gene: 9. From germline, CDR1 is LNHNV and CDR2 YYDKDF (reference sequence).

The chain combines TRBV20-1 with TRBJ2-5, with 9 nucleotides matching TRBD1. The end of the DNA is better explained by TRBJ2-7, so the J call may be wrong. The germline V gene encodes CDR1 DFQATT and CDR2 SNEGSKA (reference sequence). The CDR3 runs to 17 residues. CDR3 loop: CSAKRPGTGYGKDEQYF. For the CDR3, the DNA is TGCAGTGCCAAACGTCCCGGGACAGGGTATGGAAAGGACGAGCAGTACTTC.

The V and J genes are TRBV15 and TRBJ1-2; 9 nucleotides match TRBD1. The V segment lost 3 bases and the J segment 8 bases; nucleotides outside the gene matches: 13. Per germline, CDR1 LNHNV and CDR2 YYDKDF (reference sequence). The CDR3 has 16 residues. The CDR3: CATSSSPLTGGGGYTF. Here the CDR3 DNA reads TGTGCCACCAGCAGCTCCCCCCTAACAGGGGGCGGCGGCTACACCTTC.

The chain carries TRBV12-3 or TRBV12-4 and TRBJ2-3, with 7 bases fitting TRBD2. J gave up 2 bases and V 7 bases, and 3 bases lay outside the gene matches. The CDR3 is 13 amino acids. The CDR3: CASNLAATDTQYF. The CDR3 nucleotides read TGTGCCAGCAACCTAGCGGCCACAGATACGCAGTATTTT.

The gene calls are TRBV20-1 and TRBJ2-1; TRBD1 agrees at 9 bases. The CDR3 totals 18 residues. The V segment lost 5 bases and the J segment 6 bases; nucleotides outside the gene matches: 20. Germline V lookup: CDR1 DFQATT, CDR2 SNEGSKA (reference sequence). CDR3 residues: CSAPGTGTLAASTNEQFF. Written as DNA, the CDR3 is TGCAGTGCTCCCGGGACAGGGACTCTCGCTGCATCGACCAATGAGCAGTTCTTC.

The V call is TRBV27, the J call TRBJ2-5; D is perhaps TRBD1 (5 bases). The CDR3 contains 13 residues. The ends were cut back, 10 bases at V and 5 bases at J, with 17 bases in the middle. CDR1 and CDR2 from the germline V gene are MNHEY and SMNVEV (reference sequence). DNA of the CDR3: TGTGCCACCCAGGGAAATCCCTGGGAGACCCAGTACTTC. This encodes CATQGNPWETQYF.

The V and J genes are TRBV9 and TRBJ1-2; 10 bases line up with TRBD1. J was trimmed by 7 bases and V by 0 bases; bases with no gene match: 3. There are 14 residues in the CDR3. Germline CDR1 reads SGDLS; CDR2 reads YYNGEE. CDR3 sequence reads: CASSVGRTGGGYTF. The CDR3 bases are TGTGCCAGCAGCGTAGGAAGGACAGGGGGTGGCTACACCTTC.

This clonotype was seen more than once but under ten times. This CDR3 is CASSLFPSGGTGKNQPQHF. For the CDR3, the DNA is TGTGCCAGCAGCTTATTCCCTAGCGGGGGGACAGGGAAGAATCAGCCCCAGCATTTT. The chain employs TRBV7-8 and TRBJ1-5; TRBD1 matches at 9 bases. With V trimmed by 2 bases and J by 4 bases, 15 bases remained unmatched. Per germline, CDR1 SGHVS and CDR2 FQNEAQ. The CDR3 runs 19 residues.

About this clonotype: At one end the junction does not follow the germline gene, possibly because of a read error. The J gene is TRBJ2-7, the V gene TRBV5-1; D uncertain. Germline assignment: CDR1 SGHRS and CDR2 YFSETQ. CDR3 length equals 11 residues. The CDR3 loop is CASSLGYGQYF. CDR3 in DNA: TGCGCCAGCAGCTTGGGTTACGGGCAGTACTTC.